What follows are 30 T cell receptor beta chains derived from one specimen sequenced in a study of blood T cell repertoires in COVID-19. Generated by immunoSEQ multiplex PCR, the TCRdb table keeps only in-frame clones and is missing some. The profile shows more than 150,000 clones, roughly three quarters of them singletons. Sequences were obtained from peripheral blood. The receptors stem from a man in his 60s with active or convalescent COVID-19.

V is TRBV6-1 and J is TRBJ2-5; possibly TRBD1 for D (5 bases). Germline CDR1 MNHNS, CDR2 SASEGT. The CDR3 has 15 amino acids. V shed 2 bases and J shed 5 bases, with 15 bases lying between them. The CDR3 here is CASSELAYSGETQYF. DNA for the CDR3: TGTGCCAGCAGTGAATTGGCTTACTCAGGGGAGACCCAGTACTTC.

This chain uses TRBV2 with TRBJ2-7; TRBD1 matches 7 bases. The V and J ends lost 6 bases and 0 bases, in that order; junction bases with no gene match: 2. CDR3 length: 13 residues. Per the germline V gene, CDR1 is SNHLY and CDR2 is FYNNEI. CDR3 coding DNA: TGTGCCAGCAGCCGGGACAGCTCCTACGAGCAGTACTTC. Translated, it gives CASSRDSSYEQYF.

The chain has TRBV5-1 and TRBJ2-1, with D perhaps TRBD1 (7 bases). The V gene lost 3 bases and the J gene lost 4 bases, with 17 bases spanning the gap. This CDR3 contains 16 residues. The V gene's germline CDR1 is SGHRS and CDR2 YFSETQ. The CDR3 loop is CASSSVAGGHYNEQFF. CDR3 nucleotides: TGCGCCAGCAGCTCGGTTGCAGGGGGGCATTACAATGAGCAGTTCTTC.

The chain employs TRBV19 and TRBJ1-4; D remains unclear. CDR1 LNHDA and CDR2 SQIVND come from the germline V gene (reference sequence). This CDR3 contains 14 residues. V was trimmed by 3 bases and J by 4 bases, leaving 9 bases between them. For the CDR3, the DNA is TGTGCCAGTAGTATTATGAGGAGTAATGAAAAACTGTTTTTT. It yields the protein CASSIMRSNEKLFF.

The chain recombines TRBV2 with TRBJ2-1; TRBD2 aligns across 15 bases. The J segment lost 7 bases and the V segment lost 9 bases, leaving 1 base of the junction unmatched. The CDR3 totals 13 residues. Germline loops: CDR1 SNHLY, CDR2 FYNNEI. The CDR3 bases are TGTGCCAGGGGACTAGCGGGAGGAAATGAGCAGTTCTTC. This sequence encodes CARGLAGGNEQFF.

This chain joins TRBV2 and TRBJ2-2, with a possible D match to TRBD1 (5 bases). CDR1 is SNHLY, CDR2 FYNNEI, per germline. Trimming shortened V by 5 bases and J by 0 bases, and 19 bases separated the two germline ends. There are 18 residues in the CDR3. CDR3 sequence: CASSTPDSSPSNTGELFF. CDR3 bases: TGTGCCAGCAGTACCCCCGACAGCTCCCCTTCGAACACCGGGGAGCTGTTTTTT.

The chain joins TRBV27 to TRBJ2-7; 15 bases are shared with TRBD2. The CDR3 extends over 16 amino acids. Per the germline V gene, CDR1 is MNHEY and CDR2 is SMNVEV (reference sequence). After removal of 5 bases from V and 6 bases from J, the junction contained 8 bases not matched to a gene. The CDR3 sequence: CASSPIRTSGRGEQYF. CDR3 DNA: TGTGCCAGCAGTCCTATCCGGACTAGCGGGAGGGGCGAGCAGTACTTC.

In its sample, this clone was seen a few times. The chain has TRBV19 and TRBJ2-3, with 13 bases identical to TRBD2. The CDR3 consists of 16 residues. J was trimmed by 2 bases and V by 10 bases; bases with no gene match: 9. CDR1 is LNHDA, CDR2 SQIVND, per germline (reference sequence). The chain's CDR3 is CATRRTSGSPTDTQYF. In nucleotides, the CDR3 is TGTGCCACCAGACGGACTAGCGGGAGTCCCACAGATACGCAGTATTTT.

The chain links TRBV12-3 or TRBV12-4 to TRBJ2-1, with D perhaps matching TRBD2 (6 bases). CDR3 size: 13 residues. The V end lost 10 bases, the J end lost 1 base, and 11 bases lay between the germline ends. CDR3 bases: TGTGCCATCGGGACTCTTTCCTACAATGAGCAGTTCTTC. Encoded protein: CAIGTLSYNEQFF.

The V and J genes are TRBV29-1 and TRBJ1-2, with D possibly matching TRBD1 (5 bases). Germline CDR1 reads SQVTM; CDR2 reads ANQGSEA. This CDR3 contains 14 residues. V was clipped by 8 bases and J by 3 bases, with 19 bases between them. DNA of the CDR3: TGCAGCACCCGGACTAGGGAGGGGCACTATGGCTACACCTTC. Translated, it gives CSTRTREGHYGYTF.

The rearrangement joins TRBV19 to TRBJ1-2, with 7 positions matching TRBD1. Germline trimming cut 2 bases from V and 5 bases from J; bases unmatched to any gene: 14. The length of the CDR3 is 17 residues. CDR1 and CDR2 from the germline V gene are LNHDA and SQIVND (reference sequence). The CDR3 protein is CASSIRTAGGQRYGYTF. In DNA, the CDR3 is TGTGCCAGTAGTATAAGAACGGCGGGGGGACAGAGGTATGGCTACACCTTC. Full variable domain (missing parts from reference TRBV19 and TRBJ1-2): DGGITQSPKYLFRKEGQNVTLSCEQNLNHDAMYWYRQDPGQGLRLIYYSQIVNDFQKGDIAEGYSVSREKKESFPLTVTSAQKNPTAFYLCASSIRTAGGQRYGYTFGSGTRLTVV.

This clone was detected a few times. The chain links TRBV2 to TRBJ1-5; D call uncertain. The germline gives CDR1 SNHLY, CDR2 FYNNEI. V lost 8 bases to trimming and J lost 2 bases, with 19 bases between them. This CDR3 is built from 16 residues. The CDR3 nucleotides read TGTGCCAGCTCTGTAAGGCGGGTTAACGGCAATCAGCCCCAGCATTTT. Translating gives CASSVRRVNGNQPQHF.

CDR3 DNA: TGTGCCAGCGGGCGACCGGGACTTCTCTACGAGCAGTACTTC. Protein: CASGRPGLLYEQYF. The chain uses TRBV27 and TRBJ2-7; weak D call: TRBD2 (6 bases). The V and J ends lost 8 bases and 3 bases respectively, with 17 bases between them. Germline CDR1 reads MNHEY; CDR2 reads SMNVEV (reference sequence). The CDR3 has 14 amino acids.

As DNA, the CDR3 is TGTGCCAGCAGCTGGGGGGGGGCGCACTATGGCTACACCTTC. Translating gives CASSWGGAHYGYTF. The rearrangement joins TRBV27 to TRBJ1-2, with D possibly being TRBD1 (6 bases). CDR1 is MNHEY, CDR2 SMNVEV, per germline (reference sequence). The V gene lost 6 bases and the J gene lost 3 bases, with 14 bases spanning the gap. The CDR3 length is 14 residues.

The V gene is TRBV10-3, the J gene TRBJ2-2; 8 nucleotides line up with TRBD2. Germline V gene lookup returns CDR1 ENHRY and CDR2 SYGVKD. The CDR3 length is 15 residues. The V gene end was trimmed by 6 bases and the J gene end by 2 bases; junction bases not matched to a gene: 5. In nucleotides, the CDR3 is TGTGCCATCAGACCCACTAGCGGCAACACCGGGGAGCTGTTTTTT. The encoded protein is CAIRPTSGNTGELFF.

In DNA, the CDR3 is TGTGCCAGCAGCCCCCAGACAGGGGTCGAGCAGTACTTC. Its protein is CASSPQTGVEQYF. The chain has TRBV7-9 and TRBJ2-7, with 8 nucleotides matching TRBD1. The CDR3 has 13 residues. CDR1 is SEHNR and CDR2 is FQNEAQ in the germline V gene (reference sequence). With 5 bases clipped from V and 6 bases from J, the junction kept 6 bases outside the gene matches.

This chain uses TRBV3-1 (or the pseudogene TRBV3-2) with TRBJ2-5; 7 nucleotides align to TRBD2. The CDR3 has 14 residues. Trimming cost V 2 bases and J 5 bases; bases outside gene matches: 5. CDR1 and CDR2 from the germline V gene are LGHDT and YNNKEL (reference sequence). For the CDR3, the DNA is TGTGCCAGCAGCCAACCGGGACTAATGGAGACCCAGTACTTC. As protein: CASSQPGLMETQYF.

CDR3 DNA: TGTGCCAGCACTGGTGGGGACAGGGCCTACGAGCAGTACTTC. Its protein is CASTGGDRAYEQYF. The gene calls are TRBV2 and TRBJ2-7, with 9 bases aligning to TRBD1. Germline V gene data show CDR1 as SNHLY and CDR2 as FYNNEI. V dropped 7 bases and J dropped 2; count of bases not matched to a gene: 6. CDR3 size: 14 residues.

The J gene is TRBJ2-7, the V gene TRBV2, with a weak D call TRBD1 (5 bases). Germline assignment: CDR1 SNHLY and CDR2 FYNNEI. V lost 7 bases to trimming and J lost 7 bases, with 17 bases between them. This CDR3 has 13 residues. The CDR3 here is CASILAHPGEQYF. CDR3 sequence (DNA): TGTGCCAGCATCTTGGCTCACCCAGGGGAGCAGTACTTC.

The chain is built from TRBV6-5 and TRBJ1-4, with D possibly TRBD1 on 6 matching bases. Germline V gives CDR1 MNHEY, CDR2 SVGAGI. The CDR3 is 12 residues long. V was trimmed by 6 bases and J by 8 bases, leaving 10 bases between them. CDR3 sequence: CASSRDNEKLFF. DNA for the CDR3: TGTGCCAGCAGCCGGGACAACGAAAAACTGTTTTTT.

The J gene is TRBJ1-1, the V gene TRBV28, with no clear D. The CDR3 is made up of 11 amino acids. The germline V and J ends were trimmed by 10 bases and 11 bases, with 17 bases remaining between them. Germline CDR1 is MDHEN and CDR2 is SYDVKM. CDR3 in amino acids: CATRYSLNAFF. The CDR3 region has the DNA TGTGCCACCCGATATAGTTTAAATGCTTTCTTT.

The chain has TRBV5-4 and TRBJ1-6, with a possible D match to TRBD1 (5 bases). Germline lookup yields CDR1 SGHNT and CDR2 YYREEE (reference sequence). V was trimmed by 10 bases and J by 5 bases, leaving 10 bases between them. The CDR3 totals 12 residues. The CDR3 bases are TGTGCCGGACAACAAAATAATTCACCCCTCCACTTT. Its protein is CAGQQNNSPLHF.

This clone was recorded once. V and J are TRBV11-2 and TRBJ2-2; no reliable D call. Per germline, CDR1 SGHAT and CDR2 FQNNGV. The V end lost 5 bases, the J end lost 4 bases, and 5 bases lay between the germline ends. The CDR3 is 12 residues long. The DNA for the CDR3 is TGTGCCAGCAGCCCAGTCACCGGGGAGCTGTTTTTT. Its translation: CASSPVTGELFF. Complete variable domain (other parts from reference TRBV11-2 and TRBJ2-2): EAGVAQSPRYKIIEKRQSVAFWCNPISGHATLYWYQQILGQGPKLLIQFQNNGVVDDSQLPKDRFSAERLKGVDSTLKIQPAKLEDSAVYLCASSPVTGELFFGEGSRLTVL.

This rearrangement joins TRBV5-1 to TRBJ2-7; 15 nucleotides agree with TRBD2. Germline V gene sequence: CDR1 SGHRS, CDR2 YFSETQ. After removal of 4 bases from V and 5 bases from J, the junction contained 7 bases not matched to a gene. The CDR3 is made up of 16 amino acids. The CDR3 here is CASSPGTSGRSDEQYF. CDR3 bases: TGCGCCAGCAGCCCCGGGACTAGCGGGAGGAGCGACGAGCAGTACTTC.

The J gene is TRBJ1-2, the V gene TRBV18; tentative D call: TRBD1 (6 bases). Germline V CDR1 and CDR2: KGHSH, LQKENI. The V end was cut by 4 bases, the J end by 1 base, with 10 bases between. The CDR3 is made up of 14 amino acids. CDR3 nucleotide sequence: TGTGCCAGCTCACGTGACAGGCATAACTATGGCTACACCTTC. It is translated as CASSRDRHNYGYTF.

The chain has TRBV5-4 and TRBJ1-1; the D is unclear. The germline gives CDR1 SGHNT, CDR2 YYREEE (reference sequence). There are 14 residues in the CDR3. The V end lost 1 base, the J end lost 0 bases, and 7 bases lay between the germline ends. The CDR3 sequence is CASSLTGLNTEAFF. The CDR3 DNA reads TGTGCCAGCAGCTTGACGGGGTTGAACACTGAAGCTTTCTTT.

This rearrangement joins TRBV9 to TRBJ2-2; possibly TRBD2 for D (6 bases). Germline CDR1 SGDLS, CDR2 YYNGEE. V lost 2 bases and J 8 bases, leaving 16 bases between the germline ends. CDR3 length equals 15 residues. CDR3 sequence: CASSVGGMVRGELFF. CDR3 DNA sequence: TGTGCCAGCAGCGTCGGCGGGATGGTTAGGGGGGAGCTGTTTTTT. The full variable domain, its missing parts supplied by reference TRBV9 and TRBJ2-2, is DSGVTQTPKHLITATGQRVTLRCSPRSGDLSVYWYQQSLDQGLQFLIQYYNGEERAKGNILERFSAQQFPDLHSELNLSSLELGDSALYFCASSVGGMVRGELFFGEGSRLTVL.

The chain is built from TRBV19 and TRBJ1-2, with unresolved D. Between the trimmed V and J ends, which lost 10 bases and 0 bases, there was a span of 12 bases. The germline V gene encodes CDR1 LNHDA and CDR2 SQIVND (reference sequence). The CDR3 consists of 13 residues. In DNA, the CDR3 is TGTGCCACGGGGAATCTTCCTAACTATGGCTACACCTTC. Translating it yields CATGNLPNYGYTF. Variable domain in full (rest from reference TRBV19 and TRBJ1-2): DGGITQSPKYLFRKEGQNVTLSCEQNLNHDAMYWYRQDPGQGLRLIYYSQIVNDFQKGDIAEGYSVSREKKESFPLTVTSAQKNPTAFYLCATGNLPNYGYTFGSGTRLTVV.

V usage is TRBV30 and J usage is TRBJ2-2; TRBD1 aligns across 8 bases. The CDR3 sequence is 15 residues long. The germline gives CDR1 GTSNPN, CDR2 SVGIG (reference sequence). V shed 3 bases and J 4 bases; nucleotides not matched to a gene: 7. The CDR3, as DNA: TGTGCCTGGAGAGCCAGGGGGCGGATCACCGGGGAGCTGTTTTTT. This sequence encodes CAWRARGRITGELFF. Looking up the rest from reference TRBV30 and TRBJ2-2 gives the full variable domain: SQTIHQWPATLVQPVGSPLSLECTVEGTSNPNLYWYRQAAGRGLQLLFYSVGIGQISSEVPQNLSASRPQDRQFILSSKKLLLSDSGFYLCAWRARGRITGELFFGEGSRLTVL.

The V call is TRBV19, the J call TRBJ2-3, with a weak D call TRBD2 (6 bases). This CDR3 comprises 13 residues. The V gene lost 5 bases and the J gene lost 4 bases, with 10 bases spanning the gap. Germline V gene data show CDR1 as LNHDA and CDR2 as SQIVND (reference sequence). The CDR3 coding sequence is TGTGCCAGTAGTGCCAGGAGGGCAGATACGCAGTATTTT. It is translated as CASSARRADTQYF.